The rows below give T cell receptor beta chains drawn from one sample of a study of T-cell reconstitution after alpha-beta-depleted transplantation in children. One entry per CDR3 protein results from TCRdb running MiXCR on the PCR reads. The table includes roughly 160,000 distinct CDR3 sequences, around 10% detected once. The specimen was PBMCs, collected before TCRalphabeta/CD19-depleted stem cell transplant. Receptors originate from a boy aged 2 to 10 with acute myeloid leukemia, due to receive a stem cell transplant. CDR3s include the opening cysteine and the closing phenylalanine or tryptophan. Clone size appears in some rows only: once, few, many, or a class for an expanded clone.

CDR3aa	j_gene	v_gene	abundance
CAWSVRRGVADTQYF	TRBJ2-3	TRBV30	many
CASSYGIAGGQETQYF	TRBJ2-5	TRBV6-5	few
CASSIDLNYGYTF	TRBJ1-2	TRBV19	many
CASSTDRGQTQYF	TRBJ2-5	TRBV18	many
CASTTRGGLPEETQYF	TRBJ2-5	TRBV5-1	many
CASSPQHLRDGYTF	TRBJ1-2	TRBV6-1	many
CASSLPRVMTDTQYF	TRBJ2-3	TRBV7-8	many
CASSEALWDEQYF	TRBJ2-7	TRBV2	NA
CASSLTSGSSRELFF	TRBJ2-2	TRBV5-1	medium-sized
CSVVSVLRAKNIQYF	TRBJ2-4	TRBV29-1	many
CSAREVQGLGNQPQHF	TRBJ1-5	TRBV20-1	NA
CSATVSSYEQYF	TRBJ2-7	TRBV20-1	many
CASSLPGQGRNLHYGYTF	TRBJ1-2	TRBV6-5	many
CASGSRGRDNEQFF	TRBJ2-1	TRBV7-8	many
CASSAGTSGYTDTQYF	TRBJ2-3	TRBV5-1	many
CASSRLAGALEETQYF	TRBJ2-5	TRBV7-9	many
CSAHLTRGRNTEAFF	TRBJ1-1	TRBV20-1	many
CASSIPGLRDTEAFF	TRBJ1-1	TRBV19	NA
CASSFGRAGGDTQYF	TRBJ2-3	TRBV12-3/TRBV12-4	many
CASSPGPNYNEQFF	TRBJ2-1	TRBV3-1	many
CASSLQDRDEKLFF	TRBJ1-4	TRBV5-4	many
CSATTVISTDTQYF	TRBJ2-3	TRBV20-1	many
CASSRSGPDYNEQFF	TRBJ2-1	TRBV4-2	few
CASSESGTLNQPQHF	TRBJ1-5	TRBV25-1	many
CASSQDKPGITGELFF	TRBJ2-2	TRBV14	many
CASKRSTGVLFSNSPLHF	TRBJ1-6	TRBV27	many
CSALRGTGSEEQYF	TRBJ2-7	TRBV20-1	few
CSAFPGQGSYEQYF	TRBJ2-7	TRBV20-1	many
CASSFRLAGPETQYF	TRBJ2-5	TRBV7-6	many
CAWKTTNEQFF	TRBJ2-1	TRBV30	many
CASSPGLTSYQETQYF	TRBJ2-5	TRBV5-4	NA
CASSYSGGRITGELFF	TRBJ2-2	TRBV7-3	NA
CASSTLAGGTTGELFF	TRBJ2-2	TRBV6-1	many
CASRKHTGGALLNIQYF	TRBJ2-4	TRBV28	NA
CASSPGLFTGELFF	TRBJ2-2	TRBV27	many
CASSQVSGGEQETQYF	TRBJ2-5	TRBV3-1	many
CASSLESSYEQYF	TRBJ2-7	TRBV7-2	many
CASSQDRGQRNTEAFF	TRBJ1-1	TRBV3-1	many
CASSLASQGNTGELFF	TRBJ2-2	TRBV5-5	many
CASSEFRDRLEKLFF	TRBJ1-4	TRBV28	many
CSASPQETQYF	TRBJ2-5	TRBV20-1	many
CALAITGRTEAFF	TRBJ1-1	TRBV30	many
CSASSFDWLSSYNEQFF	TRBJ2-1	TRBV20-1	NA
CASRTSTPSNEQFF	TRBJ2-1	TRBV5-1	many
CASSYFQGANSPLHF	TRBJ1-6	TRBV6-5	many
CASSYSQGGEKLFF	TRBJ1-4	TRBV6-5	NA
CASSSDRLNYGYTF	TRBJ1-2	TRBV12-3/TRBV12-4	many
CASSQAQAWETQYF	TRBJ2-5	TRBV14	NA
CATKGETGANEQFF	TRBJ2-1	TRBV15	many
CASSLGRWTGLGTEAFF	TRBJ1-1	TRBV7-8	many
CASLGVSGRKNEQYF	TRBJ2-7	TRBV21-1	many
CSARDLRQGVAAFF	TRBJ1-1	TRBV20-1	many